This section outlines one T cell receptor beta chain sequence together with its context. Trimming at V came to 5 bases and at J to 4 bases, leaving 8 bases not matched to a gene. This CDR3 region has 16 residues. CDR1 ENHRY and CDR2 SYGVKD come from the germline V gene. This record belongs to a study of blood T cell repertoires in COVID-19. Study-level information: The origin of the acute and convalescent COVID-19 samples was the United States, Italy and Spain. PBMCs, B-cell-depleted T cells, or T cells were the source of the cDNA or gDNA that made up the material.

In the original analysis: The authors estimated nucleated cell counts from reference gene primer amplification. Generated by immunoSEQ multiplex PCR, the TCRdb table keeps only in-frame clones and is missing some. V, J and clone size are those of that table, while D and trimming were read from the DNA. The sample has 390,000 or so clones; about 90% are singletons. The receptor's source is a man aged 18 to 30 with active or convalescent COVID-19. The chain carries TRBV10-3 and TRBJ2-1; 10 nucleotides align to TRBD2. Material: peripheral blood. CDR3 nucleotide sequence: TGTGCCATCAGTAAGGAAGCGGGGGGGCCTTACAATGAGCAGTTCTTC. Amino acid sequence: CAISKEAGGPYNEQFF.